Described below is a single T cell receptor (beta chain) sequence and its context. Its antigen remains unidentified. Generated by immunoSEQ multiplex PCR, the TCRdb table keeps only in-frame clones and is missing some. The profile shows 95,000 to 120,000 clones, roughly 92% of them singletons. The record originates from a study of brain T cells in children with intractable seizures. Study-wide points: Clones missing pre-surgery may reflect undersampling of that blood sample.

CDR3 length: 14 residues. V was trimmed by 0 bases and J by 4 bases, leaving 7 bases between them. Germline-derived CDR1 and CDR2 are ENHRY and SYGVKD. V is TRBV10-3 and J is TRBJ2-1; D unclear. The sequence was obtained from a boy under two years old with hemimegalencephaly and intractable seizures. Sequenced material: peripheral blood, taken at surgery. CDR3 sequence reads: CAISESQQYNEQFF. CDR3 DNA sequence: TGTGCCATCAGTGAGTCGCAGCAATACAATGAGCAGTTCTTC.